This TCR beta chain is from a study of cytomegalovirus exposure and HLA in healthy donors. In the PCR, 60 Vbeta and 13 Jbeta primers were used. The table came from immunoSEQ multiplex PCR; TCRdb's copy has only in-frame clones and leaves some out. The sample has approximately 170,000 clones, around 80% seen once. The sequence was obtained from a woman in her 50s in good health and CMV-seronegative. The specimen sequenced was PBMCs.

CDR3 amino acids: CASSRIPGTGGEQYF. Written as DNA, the CDR3 is TGCGCCAGCAGCCGCATACCCGGGACAGGGGGTGAGCAGTACTTC. The chain has TRBV4-1 and TRBJ2-7, with TRBD1 identical over 11 bases. J lost 7 bases, V lost 4 bases, and 9 bases had no gene match. Germline V gene sequence: CDR1 MGHRA, CDR2 YSYEKL. The CDR3 is 15 amino acids.